Sequencing of this T cell receptor (beta chain) was carried out in a study of shared clonotypes between healthy human individuals. General study findings and limits: For naive CD4 cells, roughly 4.8% of clonotypes were shared across a few donors. All-four-donor shared clonotypes had higher generation probabilities than non-shared clonotypes did.

Splitting of each subset's genomic DNA was done evenly across several immunoSEQ plates. The table came from immunoSEQ multiplex PCR; TCRdb's copy has only in-frame clones and leaves some out. The sample has 800,000 to 1,200,000 clones, approximately 80% seen once. Concerning this clone: Antigen unknown.

V was clipped by 5 bases and J by 3 bases, with 11 bases between them. CDR1 and CDR2 from the germline V gene are MDHEN and SYDVKM. The CDR3 has 14 amino acids. The chain couples TRBV28 to TRBJ1-5; D gene uncertain. The specimen was memory CD4+ T cells from PBMCs. Subset of the sample: CD45RA-negative fraction. The TCR sequence derives from a man in his late teens or twenties in good health. Some clones in this sample may be carry-over from other donors' samples. The CDR3 is CASSGRTVNQPQHF. DNA for the CDR3: TGTGCCAGCAGTGGAAGGACGGTCAATCAGCCCCAGCATTTT. The full variable domain, in which reference TRBV28 and TRBJ1-5 provide the parts outside the CDR3, is DVKVTQSSRYLVKRTGEKVFLECVQDMDHENMFWYRQDPGLGLRLIYFSYDVKMKEKGDIPEGYSVSREKKERFSLILESASTNQTSMYLCASSGRTVNQPQHFGDGTRLSIL.